This entry lists 28 T cell receptor beta chains sequenced from one sample in a study of human T cells and chemical hapten exposure. TCRdb used MiXCR to reprocess the RACE reads, holding one entry per CDR3 protein. The data show 80,000 to 100,000 distinct CDR3 sequences, with 9.5% to 15% seen just once and 2.1% held by the top ten. The time point denotes: patch test 1, 2 weeks after DPC sensitization. Regarding treatment: therapeutic diphenylcyclopropenone sensitization with weekly scalp DPC. Here the sequenced sample was whole blood, taken in connection with sensitization to the hapten diphenylcyclopropenone (DPC). The source of these receptors is a woman between 40 and 50 years old with alopecia areata. Some clones in this sample may be carry-over from other donors' samples.

V usage is TRBV3-1 and J usage is TRBJ2-1; 11 bases match TRBD2. Trimming removed 4 bases from V and 4 bases from J; junction bases left unmatched: 6. Per the germline V gene, CDR1 is LGHDT and CDR2 is YNNKEL (reference sequence). This CDR3 spans 16 amino acids. The chain's CDR3 is CASSRRLAGLYNEQFF. DNA of the CDR3: TGTGCCAGCAGCCGCCGACTAGCGGGGTTATACAATGAGCAGTTCTTC.

The chain has TRBV28 and TRBJ2-3; maybe TRBD1 (5 bases). The V end was cut by 1 base, the J end by 2 bases, with 10 bases between. The V gene's germline CDR1 is MDHEN and CDR2 SYDVKM. CDR3 length: 15 residues. For the CDR3, the DNA is TGTGCCAGCAGTTTATCCAGGACATACACAGATACGCAGTATTTT. It yields the protein CASSLSRTYTDTQYF. The whole variable domain, remainder taken from reference TRBV28 and TRBJ2-3, is DVKVTQSSRYLVKRTGEKVFLECVQDMDHENMFWYRQDPGLGLRLIYFSYDVKMKEKGDIPEGYSVSREKKERFSLILESASTNQTSMYLCASSLSRTYTDTQYFGPGTRLTVL.

In DNA form, the CDR3 reads TGTGCCAGCACTTACTTCTACGAGCAGTACTTC. The encoded protein is CASTYFYEQYF. The chain joins TRBV27 to TRBJ2-7, with D uncertain. Deletions cut 7 bases from V and 3 bases from J, with 7 bases between. Germline V gene sequence: CDR1 MNHEY, CDR2 SMNVEV (reference sequence). CDR3 length equals 11 residues.

This clonotype was detected a few times. The rearrangement uses TRBV11-1 and TRBJ2-2; D not resolved. Germline lookup yields CDR1 SGHAT and CDR2 FQDESV (reference sequence). This CDR3 has 16 amino acids. V was pared by 1 base and J by 0 bases, with 9 bases between. CDR3 protein: CASSLGWQANTGELFF. CDR3 nucleotide sequence: TGTGCCAGCAGCTTAGGGTGGCAGGCGAACACCGGGGAGCTGTTTTTT.

The rearrangement joins TRBV7-2 to TRBJ2-3, with D possibly TRBD1 on 6 matching bases. The CDR3 spans 16 residues. Trimming shortened V by 4 bases and J by 3 bases, and 17 bases separated the two germline ends. Germline V gives CDR1 SGHTA, CDR2 FQGNSA. DNA for the CDR3: TGTGCCAGCAGCTCGGCCGGGACAAAGATAACAGATACGCAGTATTTT. Its translation is CASSSAGTKITDTQYF. Full variable domain (rest looked up from reference TRBV7-2 and TRBJ2-3): GAGVSQSPSNKVTEKGKDVELRCDPISGHTALYWYRQSLGQGLEFLIYFQGNSAPDKSGLPSDRFSAERTGGSVSTLTIQRTQQEDSAVYLCASSSAGTKITDTQYFGPGTRLTVL.

This clonotype was recorded many times. The chain employs TRBV7-2 and TRBJ2-2; 7 bases agree with TRBD1. Trimming at V came to 1 base and at J to 5 bases, leaving 4 bases not matched to a gene. Per germline, CDR1 SGHTA and CDR2 FQGNSA. The CDR3 has 15 residues. The CDR3 region is CASSLVAGGTGELFF. CDR3 DNA: TGTGCCAGCAGCTTAGTGGCAGGGGGAACCGGGGAGCTGTTTTTT.

The V call is TRBV7-9, the J call TRBJ2-3, with 10 bases lining up with TRBD2. The V segment lost 8 bases and the J segment 2 bases; nucleotides outside the gene matches: 7. The CDR3 is 15 residues long. Germline values: CDR1 SEHNR, CDR2 FQNEAQ (reference sequence). This CDR3 reads CASGIGLAATDTQYF. The CDR3 region has the DNA TGTGCCAGCGGCATCGGACTAGCGGCCACAGATACGCAGTATTTT.

In this sample, this clonotype turned up many times. The rearrangement links TRBV6-2 or TRBV6-3 to TRBJ2-1, with D tentatively TRBD1 (6 bases). The CDR3 contains 17 residues. Germline CDR1 is MNHEY and CDR2 is SVGEGT. V was pared by 8 bases and J by 0 bases, with 20 bases between. Here the CDR3 DNA reads TGTGCCAGCTGTACAACTCGACAGGTTAGCTCCTACAATGAGCAGTTCTTC. Its translation is CASCTTRQVSSYNEQFF.

This clonotype was seen at least ten times. The rearrangement links TRBV7-6 to TRBJ2-2, with D hard to call. Trimming pared 3 bases from V and 3 bases from J, leaving 2 bases between. The length of the CDR3 is 12 residues. Germline CDR1 is SGHVS and CDR2 is FNYEAQ. In nucleotides, the CDR3 is TGTGCCAGCAGCTTCCACACCGGGGAGCTGTTTTTT. Its protein is CASSFHTGELFF.

The chain joins TRBV6-6 to TRBJ2-1; no definite D call. V was trimmed by 2 bases and J by 7 bases, leaving 12 bases between them. This CDR3 spans 14 amino acids. Looked up from germline, CDR1 is MNHNY and CDR2 is SVGAGI (reference sequence). The CDR3 is CASSYGVSTNEQFF. DNA for the CDR3: TGTGCCAGCAGTTACGGGGTCTCAACAAATGAGCAGTTCTTC.

This clonotype was counted at least ten times. The V call is TRBV2, the J call TRBJ1-2, with a weak D call TRBD1 (5 bases). The CDR3 has 13 residues. V was cut by 6 bases and J by 6 bases, with 14 bases left in between. Germline lookup yields CDR1 SNHLY and CDR2 FYNNEI. Written as DNA, the CDR3 is TGTGCCAGCAGGACCGGCGGCAGGGATGGCTACACCTTC. Residues: CASRTGGRDGYTF.

There are a few counts of this clonotype. This chain joins TRBV29-1 and TRBJ1-2; D is undetermined. Germline values: CDR1 SQVTM, CDR2 ANQGSEA. V lost 7 bases, J lost 4 bases, and 13 bases lay in between. This CDR3 spans 12 amino acids. DNA of the CDR3: TGCAGCGGTGACACCGGTCTCTATGGCTACACCTTC. Amino acids: CSGDTGLYGYTF.

This clonotype was observed a handful of times. CDR3 nucleotide sequence: TGTGCCAGCAGCTTGGGACAGGTGAACACTGAAGCTTTCTTT. Amino acid sequence: CASSLGQVNTEAFF. V gene TRBV7-9 combines with J gene TRBJ1-1; 8 nucleotides match TRBD1. Germline V gene data show CDR1 as SEHNR and CDR2 as FQNEAQ (reference sequence). The CDR3 runs 14 residues. The J segment lost 0 bases and the V segment lost 3 bases, leaving 0 bases of the junction unmatched.

This clonotype was found a few times. V usage is TRBV30 and J usage is TRBJ1-5; D is unclear. CDR3 length: 14 residues. Trimming pared 0 bases from V and 4 bases from J, leaving 10 bases between. The germline V gene has CDR1 GTSNPN and CDR2 SVGIG (reference sequence). CDR3 in DNA: TGTGCCTGGAGTGTACTAGCCGCAAATCAGCCCCAGCATTTT. Its protein product is CAWSVLAANQPQHF. Full variable domain (rest looked up from reference TRBV30 and TRBJ1-5): SQTIHQWPATLVQPVGSPLSLECTVEGTSNPNLYWYRQAAGRGLQLLFYSVGIGQISSEVPQNLSASRPQDRQFILSSKKLLLSDSGFYLCAWSVLAANQPQHFGDGTRLSIL.

This clonotype was seen ten or more times. This sequence joins TRBV29-1 and TRBJ2-3; unclear D gene. V was pared by 5 bases and J by 2 bases, with 14 bases between. This CDR3 region has 14 residues. Germline loops: CDR1 SQVTM, CDR2 ANQGSEA. The CDR3 spells CSVSRSLDTDTQYF. The CDR3 DNA reads as TGCAGCGTTAGTAGGAGTCTGGACACAGATACGCAGTATTTT.

This clonotype occurred many times. V gene TRBV2 combines with J gene TRBJ1-2; D ambiguous. This CDR3 contains 12 residues. Germline CDR1 reads SNHLY; CDR2 reads FYNNEI. Trimming left V 6 bases short and J 5 bases short, with 10 bases between. For the CDR3, the DNA is TGTGCCAGCAGGGTGGATGGGTATGGCTACACCTTC. Translating gives CASRVDGYGYTF.

There are many counts of this clonotype. The chain uses TRBV7-8 and TRBJ2-2, with 15 bases that match TRBD2. Germline V gene lookup returns CDR1 SGHVS and CDR2 FQNEAQ. The CDR3 sequence is 19 residues long. Trimming at V came to 5 bases and at J to 5 bases, leaving 12 bases not matched to a gene. CDR3 in amino acids: CASSGRTGLAGGKTGELFF. The CDR3 region has the DNA TGTGCCAGCAGCGGGAGAACGGGACTAGCGGGAGGAAAGACCGGGGAGCTGTTTTTT. The complete variable domain, with remaining parts taken from reference TRBV7-8 and TRBJ2-2, reads GAGVSQSPRYKVAKRGQDVALRCDPISGHVSLFWYQQALGQGPEFLTYFQNEAQLDKSGLPSDRFFAERPEGSVSTLKIQRTQQEDSAVYLCASSGRTGLAGGKTGELFFGEGSRLTVL.

This clonotype occurred many times. The chain joins TRBV7-8 to TRBJ2-3; D call uncertain. The CDR3 is made up of 11 amino acids. V dropped 7 bases and J dropped 7 bases, with 9 bases sitting between them. Germline CDR1 reads SGHVS; CDR2 reads FQNEAQ. CDR3 amino acids: CASTLGNTQYF. The CDR3 nucleotides read TGTGCCAGCACCCTTGGGAATACGCAGTATTTT.

The chain uses TRBV11-2 and TRBJ2-1; D remains ambiguous. Germline V lookup: CDR1 SGHAT, CDR2 FQNNGV. V was clipped by 2 bases and J by 0 bases, with 11 bases between them. The CDR3 consists of 16 residues. The CDR3 loop is CASSLIGDRSYNEQFF. The CDR3 DNA sequence: TGTGCCAGCAGCTTAATAGGCGACCGCTCCTACAATGAGCAGTTCTTC.

In this sample, this clonotype turned up a few times. CDR3 loop: CASSSTDRGNSPLHF. As DNA, the CDR3 is TGTGCCAGCAGCTCCACGGACAGGGGGAATTCACCCCTCCACTTT. V and J are TRBV7-9 and TRBJ1-6; TRBD1 matches at 10 bases. V gave up 4 bases and J gave up 7 bases; unmatched junction bases: 4. The CDR3 has 15 amino acids. Per germline, CDR1 SEHNR and CDR2 FQNEAQ (reference sequence). Full variable domain (missing parts from reference TRBV7-9 and TRBJ1-6): DTGVSQNPRHKITKRGQNVTFRCDPISEHNRLYWYRQTLGQGPEFLTYFQNEAQLEKSRLLSDRFSAERPKGSFSTLEIQRTEQGDSAMYLCASSSTDRGNSPLHFGNGTRLTVT.

This clonotype was seen only a few times. This CDR3 is CASSPLADYNEQFF. The CDR3 DNA follows: TGTGCCAGTAGTCCCCTGGCGGATTACAATGAGCAGTTCTTC. The chain couples TRBV19 to TRBJ2-1, with D uncertain. The V end lost 5 bases, the J end lost 4 bases, and 12 bases lay between the germline ends. The CDR3 is made up of 14 amino acids. Germline V gene lookup returns CDR1 LNHDA and CDR2 SQIVND (reference sequence).

V usage is TRBV4-3 and J usage is TRBJ2-5, with 11 positions matching TRBD2. Germline assignment: CDR1 LGHNA and CDR2 YSLEER. The J segment lost 1 base and the V segment lost 0 bases, leaving 1 base of the junction unmatched. This CDR3 region has 16 residues. The CDR3 nucleotides read TGCGCCAGCAGCCAAGATACTAGCGGGAGCCAAGAGACCCAGTACTTC. Translated: CASSQDTSGSQETQYF.

The chain couples TRBV5-4 to TRBJ2-5; D possibly matches TRBD1 or TRBD2 (7 bases each). Germline lookup yields CDR1 SGHNT and CDR2 YYREEE (reference sequence). Trimming removed 5 bases at V and 3 bases at J, with 20 bases between. The CDR3 contains 16 residues. The CDR3 here is CASSSKTGAGEETQYF. CDR3 nucleotides: TGTGCCAGCAGTAGTAAAACAGGGGCGGGGGAAGAGACCCAGTACTTC.

The V gene is TRBV6-6, the J gene TRBJ2-4; D gene uncertain. This CDR3 is built from 12 residues. Trimming left V 2 bases short and J 8 bases short, with 7 bases between. Germline CDR1 MNHNY, CDR2 SVGAGI (reference sequence). DNA of the CDR3: TGTGCCAGCAGTTACAGTGGAGACATTCAGTACTTC. It translates to CASSYSGDIQYF.

This clonotype came up a few times. The genes are TRBV20-1 and TRBJ2-5; D not resolved. The V gene's germline CDR1 is DFQATT and CDR2 SNEGSKA (reference sequence). The V gene lost 1 base and the J gene lost 1 base, with 7 bases spanning the gap. This CDR3 is built from 13 residues. The CDR3 loop reads CSARAWTQETQYF. In nucleotides, the CDR3 is TGCAGTGCTAGAGCATGGACCCAAGAGACCCAGTACTTC.

The V call is TRBV7-9, the J call TRBJ1-4; 9 nucleotides match TRBD1. The germline V gene has CDR1 SEHNR and CDR2 FQNEAQ (reference sequence). V gave up 5 bases and J gave up 3 bases; unmatched junction bases: 1. The CDR3 consists of 14 residues. The CDR3 nucleotides read TGTGCCAGCAGCAGACAGGGGGCTAATGAAAAACTGTTTTTT. This codes for CASSRQGANEKLFF.

The chain is built from TRBV3-1 and TRBJ2-5; either TRBD1 or TRBD2 may supply D (5 bases each). CDR1 and CDR2 (germline): LGHDT, YNNKEL (reference sequence). V was shortened by 0 bases and J by 2 bases, with 13 bases between the two germline ends. This CDR3 comprises 16 residues. Here the CDR3 DNA reads TGTGCCAGCAGCCAAGATCAACCCGGGACGCAAGAGACCCAGTACTTC. This translates into CASSQDQPGTQETQYF.

This clonotype was seen only a few times. The genes are TRBV5-5 and TRBJ2-3; a weak D match, TRBD2 (5 bases). Germline CDR1 and CDR2: SGHKS and YYEKEE (reference sequence). V was shortened by 2 bases and J by 2 bases, with 12 bases between the two germline ends. The CDR3 has 15 amino acids. This CDR3 is CASSFEGMVTDTQYF. In DNA form, the CDR3 reads TGTGCCAGCAGCTTTGAGGGAATGGTCACAGATACGCAGTATTTT.